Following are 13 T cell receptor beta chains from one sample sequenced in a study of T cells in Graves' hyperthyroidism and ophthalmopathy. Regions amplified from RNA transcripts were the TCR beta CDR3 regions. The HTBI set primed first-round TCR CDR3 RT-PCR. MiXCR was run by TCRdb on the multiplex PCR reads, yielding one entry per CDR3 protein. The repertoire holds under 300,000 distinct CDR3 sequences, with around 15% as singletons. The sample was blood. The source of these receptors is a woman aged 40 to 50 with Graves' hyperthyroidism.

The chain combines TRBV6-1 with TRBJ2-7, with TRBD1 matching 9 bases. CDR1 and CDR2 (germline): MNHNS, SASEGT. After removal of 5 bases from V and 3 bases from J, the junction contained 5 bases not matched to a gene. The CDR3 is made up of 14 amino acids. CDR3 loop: CASSSGDRVYEQYF. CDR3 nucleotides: TGTGCCAGCAGTTCGGGGGACAGGGTCTACGAGCAGTACTTC.

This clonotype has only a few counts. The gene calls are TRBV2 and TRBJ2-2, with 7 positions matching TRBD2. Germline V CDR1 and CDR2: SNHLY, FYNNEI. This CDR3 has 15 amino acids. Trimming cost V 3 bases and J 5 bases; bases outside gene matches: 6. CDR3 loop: CASSDFREGTGELFF. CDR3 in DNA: TGTGCCAGCAGTGATTTTAGGGAGGGAACCGGGGAGCTGTTTTTT.

The CDR3 here is CASSFVGTGNTGELFF. CDR3 in DNA: TGTGCCAGCAGTTTTGTGGGGACAGGAAACACCGGGGAGCTGTTTTTT. V is TRBV27 and J is TRBJ2-2; TRBD1 matches at 8 bases. The CDR3 extends over 16 amino acids. Germline trimming cut 3 bases from V and 2 bases from J; bases unmatched to any gene: 5. Germline CDR1 and CDR2: MNHEY and SMNVEV (reference sequence).

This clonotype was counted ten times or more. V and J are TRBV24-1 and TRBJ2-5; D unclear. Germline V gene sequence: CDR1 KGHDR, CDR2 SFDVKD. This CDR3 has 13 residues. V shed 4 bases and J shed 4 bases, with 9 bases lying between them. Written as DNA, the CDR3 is TGTGCCACCAGTGAGACCCCGCGAGAGACCCAGTACTTC. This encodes CATSETPRETQYF.

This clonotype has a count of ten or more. CDR3 sequence (DNA): TGCGCCAGCAGCTTGGAGGGACAGGGGGACAATGAGCAGTTCTTC. As protein: CASSLEGQGDNEQFF. The chain is built from TRBV5-1 and TRBJ2-1; 11 bases match TRBD1. Losses at the gene ends were 0 bases for V and 5 bases for J; bases not matched to a gene: 1. Germline V lookup: CDR1 SGHRS, CDR2 YFSETQ. This CDR3 region has 15 residues.

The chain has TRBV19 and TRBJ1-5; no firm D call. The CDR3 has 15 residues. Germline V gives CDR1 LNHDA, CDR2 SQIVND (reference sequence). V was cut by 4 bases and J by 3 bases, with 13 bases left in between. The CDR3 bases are TGTGCCAGTAGTAAAAACCGGGAGCACAATCAGCCCCAGCATTTT. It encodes CASSKNREHNQPQHF.

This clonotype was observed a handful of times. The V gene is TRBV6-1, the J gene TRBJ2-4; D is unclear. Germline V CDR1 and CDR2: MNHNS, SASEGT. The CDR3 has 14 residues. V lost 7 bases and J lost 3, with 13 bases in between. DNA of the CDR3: TGTGCCAGCAATGCCGGGCAGAACAAAAACATTCAGTACTTC. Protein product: CASNAGQNKNIQYF.

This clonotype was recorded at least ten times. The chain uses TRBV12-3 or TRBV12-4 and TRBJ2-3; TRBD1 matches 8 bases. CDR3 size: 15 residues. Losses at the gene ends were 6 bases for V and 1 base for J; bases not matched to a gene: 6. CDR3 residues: CASSTGTGRTDTQYF. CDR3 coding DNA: TGTGCCAGCAGCACTGGGACAGGCCGCACAGATACGCAGTATTTT.

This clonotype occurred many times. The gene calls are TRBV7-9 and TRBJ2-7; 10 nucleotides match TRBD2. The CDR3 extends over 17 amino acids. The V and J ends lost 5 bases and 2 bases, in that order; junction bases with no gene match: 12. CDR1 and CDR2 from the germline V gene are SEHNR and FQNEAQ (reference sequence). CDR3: CASSISTGTSVTYEQYF. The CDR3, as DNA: TGTGCCAGCAGCATCTCTACCGGGACTAGCGTAACCTACGAGCAGTACTTC. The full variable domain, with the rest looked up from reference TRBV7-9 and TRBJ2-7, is DTGVSQNPRHKITKRGQNVTFRCDPISEHNRLYWYRQTLGQGPEFLTYFQNEAQLEKSRLLSDRFSAERPKGSFSTLEIQRTEQGDSAMYLCASSISTGTSVTYEQYFGPGTRLTVT.

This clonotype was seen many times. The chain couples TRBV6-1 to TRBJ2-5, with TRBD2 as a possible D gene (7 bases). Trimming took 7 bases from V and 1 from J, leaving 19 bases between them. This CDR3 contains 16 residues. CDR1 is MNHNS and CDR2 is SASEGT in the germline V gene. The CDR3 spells CASTRAKGGVQETQYF. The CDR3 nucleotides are TGTGCCAGCACTCGAGCGAAAGGGGGGGTCCAAGAGACCCAGTACTTC.

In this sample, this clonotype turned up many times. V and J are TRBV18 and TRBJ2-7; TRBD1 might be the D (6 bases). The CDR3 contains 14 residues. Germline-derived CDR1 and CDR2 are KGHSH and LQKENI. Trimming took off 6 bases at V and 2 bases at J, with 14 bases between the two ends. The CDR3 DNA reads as TGTGCCAGCTCCGCGGACAGACGACCCTACGAGCAGTACTTC. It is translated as CASSADRRPYEQYF.

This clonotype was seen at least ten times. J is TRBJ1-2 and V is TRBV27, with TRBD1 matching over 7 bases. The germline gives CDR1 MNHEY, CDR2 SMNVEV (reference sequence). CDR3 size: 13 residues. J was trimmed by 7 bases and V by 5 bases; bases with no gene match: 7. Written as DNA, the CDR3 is TGTGCCAGCAGTAATACAGGGGAGTCTGGCTACACCTTC. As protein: CASSNTGESGYTF.

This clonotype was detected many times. CDR3 region: CASSLTSGNIYEQYF. CDR3 DNA sequence: TGTGCCAGCAGTCTCACTAGCGGGAATATATACGAGCAGTACTTC. The chain is built from TRBV28 and TRBJ2-7; 10 bases map to TRBD2. Germline V CDR1 and CDR2: MDHEN, SYDVKM. V lost 5 bases to trimming and J lost 4 bases; unmatched junction nucleotides: 8. The CDR3 consists of 15 residues.